Listed below are T cell receptor beta chains from one sample, sequenced in a study of neurological immune-mediated disorders. TCRdb reprocessed the 5' RACE reads via MiXCR and lists one record per CDR3 protein. The sample carries about 48,000 distinct CDR3 sequences, about 25% recorded once. The sequenced sample was PBMCs. These receptors were collected from a woman between 65 and 79 years old in good health. CDR3s include the opening cysteine and the closing phenylalanine or tryptophan. Fields, in order: CDR3 protein, CDR3 DNA, V gene, J gene, clone size, D gene. The D gene is left open where the match is weak. The size field is filled for only some rows; it gives once, few, many or a size class.

CASSLTGGDTQYF,TGCGCCAGCAGCTTAACAGGGGGAGATACGCAGTATTTT,TRBV5-1,TRBJ2-3,many,TRBD1
CASSPARGNTIYF,TGTGCCAGCAGTCCAGCGAGAGGAAACACCATATATTTT,TRBV27,TRBJ1-3,few,-
CASSSAGRYGYTF,TGTGCCAGCAGCTCCGCGGGACGCTATGGCTACACCTTC,TRBV7-2,TRBJ1-2,many,-
CASSGQPGDTEAFF,TGCGCCAGCAGCGGCCAACCCGGGGACACTGAAGCTTTCTTT,TRBV5-1,TRBJ1-1,-,-
CSALGGGGRAHYEQYF,TGCAGTGCCCTAGGAGGCGGAGGGCGGGCCCACTACGAGCAGTACTTC,TRBV20-1,TRBJ2-7,many,-
CASSSEGLSSYNEPFF,TGCGCCAGCAGCTCAGAAGGACTAAGCTCCTACAATGAGCCGTTCTTC,TRBV5-1,TRBJ2-1,once,-
CSAPLNLGPDTQYF,TGCAGTGCCCCCCTAAATTTGGGGCCAGATACGCAGTATTTT,TRBV20-1,TRBJ2-3,many,-
CASRKGLAGGWGQFF,TGTGCCAGCAGGAAGGGACTAGCGGGAGGGTGGGGGCAGTTCTTC,TRBV12-3/TRBV12-4,TRBJ2-1,many,TRBD2
CASSPAGQGVEEQYF,TGTGCCAGCAGCCCCGCCGGACAGGGGGTTGAGGAGCAGTACTTC,TRBV7-2,TRBJ2-7,medium-sized,TRBD1
CASSLVGYGYTF,TGTGCCAGCAGTTTGGTGGGCTATGGCTACACCTTC,TRBV12-3/TRBV12-4,TRBJ1-2,many,-